The 5 T cell receptor beta chains below all came from one sample that was sequenced in a study of early T cells in non-severe SARS-CoV-2 infection. TCRdb re-called the 5' RACE reads with MiXCR, one entry per CDR3 protein. Of about 23,000 distinct CDR3 sequences detected, approximately 4.5% appear once; the ten largest clones hold 7.8%. The material sequenced was whole blood. These receptors all stem from an adult who was a healthcare worker with PCR-confirmed SARS-CoV-2 infection or an uninfected control (not recorded which).

This clonotype was recorded at least ten times. The V call is TRBV4-3, the J call TRBJ2-7; D gene ambiguous. With 0 bases removed from V and 13 bases from J, the gap between germline ends came to 19 bases. The CDR3 has 14 residues. Germline assignment: CDR1 LGHNA and CDR2 YSLEER. CDR3 protein: CASSQDRRAASQYF. Written as DNA, the CDR3 is TGCGCCAGCAGCCAAGACCGCCGGGCCGCTAGTCAATACTTC.

This clonotype showed up many times. Here the CDR3 DNA reads TGTGCCAGCAGTTTCTACTTTGGTAATCAGCCCCAGCATTTT. As protein: CASSFYFGNQPQHF. This rearrangement joins TRBV27 to TRBJ1-5; unclear D gene. V was shortened by 3 bases and J by 4 bases, with 10 bases between the two germline ends. In germline, CDR1 is MNHEY, CDR2 SMNVEV (reference sequence). CDR3 length equals 14 residues.

Notes on this clonotype: This sequence may be a read error, since a much larger clone differs from it by one base. This rearrangement joins TRBV28 to TRBJ2-3; a possible D gene is TRBD2 (5 bases). The CDR3 contains 15 residues. Germline values: CDR1 MDHEN, CDR2 SYDVKM. CDR3 in amino acids: CASSLIGLAPDRQYF. The CDR3 DNA follows: TGTGCCAGCAGTTTAATCGGGCTAGCTCCAGATAGGCAGTATTTT.

Ten or more counts support this clonotype. The chain uses TRBV12-3 or TRBV12-4 and TRBJ1-5, with D perhaps TRBD1 (5 bases). This CDR3 has 14 residues. Trimming cost V 5 bases and J 3 bases, with 11 bases left between them. Here the CDR3 reads CASSLDSHNQPQHF. The CDR3 DNA sequence: TGTGCCAGCAGTCTCGACAGCCACAATCAGCCCCAGCATTTT.

This rearrangement joins TRBV4-2 to TRBJ1-2, with 12 positions matching TRBD1. V shed 5 bases and J 8 bases; nucleotides not matched to a gene: 9. Germline lookup yields CDR1 LGHNA and CDR2 YNFKEQ. The CDR3 runs to 15 residues. CDR3 region: CASSSPGQGAEGYTF. The CDR3 region has the DNA TGTGCCAGCAGCTCACCGGGACAGGGGGCAGAAGGCTACACCTTC.